This TCR beta chain was profiled in a study of T cells in localized non-small cell lung cancer. Points from the study as a whole: The highest T cell clonality was in uninvolved adjacent lung, above tumor. Tumor samples were not multi-region, leaving intratumor heterogeneity unexcluded.

Germline V gene lookup returns CDR1 KGHSH and CDR2 LQKENI. This CDR3 has 16 residues. Trimming cost V 2 bases and J 1 base; bases outside gene matches: 3. As to this clone: What it binds is unknown.

Assay: immunoSEQ multiplex PCR; the TCRdb copy retains only in-frame clones and omits some. The sample holds tens of thousands of clones, about four fifths seen once. The source is a female donor of 60 years or more with stage I lung adenocarcinoma. The chain has TRBV18 and TRBJ2-7; TRBD2 aligns across 12 bases. The specimen was peripheral blood, collected before any cancer treatment. CDR3 DNA: TGTGCCAGCTCACCAGCGGGACTAGCGGGTTCCTACGAGCAGTACTTC. This codes for CASSPAGLAGSYEQYF.